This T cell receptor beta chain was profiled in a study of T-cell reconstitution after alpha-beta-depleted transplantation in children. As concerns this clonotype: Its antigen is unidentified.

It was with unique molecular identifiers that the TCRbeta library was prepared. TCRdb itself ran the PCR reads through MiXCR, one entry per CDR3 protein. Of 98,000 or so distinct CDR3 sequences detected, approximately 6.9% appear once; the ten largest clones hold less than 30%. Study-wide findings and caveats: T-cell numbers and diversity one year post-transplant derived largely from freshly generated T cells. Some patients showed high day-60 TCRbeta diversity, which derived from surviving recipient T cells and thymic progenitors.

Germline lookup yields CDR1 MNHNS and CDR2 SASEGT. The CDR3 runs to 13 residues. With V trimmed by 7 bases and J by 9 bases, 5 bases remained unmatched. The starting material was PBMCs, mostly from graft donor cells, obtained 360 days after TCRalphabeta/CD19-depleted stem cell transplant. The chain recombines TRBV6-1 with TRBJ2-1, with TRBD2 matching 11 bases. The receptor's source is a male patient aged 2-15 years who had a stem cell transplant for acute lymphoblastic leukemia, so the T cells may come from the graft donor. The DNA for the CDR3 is TGTGCCAGCAAAGGTCTAGCGGGAGGTGAGCAGTTCTTC. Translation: CASKGLAGGEQFF.